The sample holds many counts of the clone carrying this T cell receptor beta chain. What it binds is not known. The data stem from a study of regulatory T cells in long-lasting Graves disease. Study overall: The criterion for persistent Graves' disease was over 5 years of antithyroid drugs with positive TSH receptor antibodies. Findings and caveats of the study: Shared public clonotypes totalled 2,741 in persistent patients, compared with 966 in new patients.

Germline CDR1 reads MDHEN; CDR2 reads SYDVKM. The CDR3 is made up of 14 amino acids. J was trimmed by 8 bases and V by 3 bases; bases with no gene match: 8. The TCR beta library used iRepertoire HTBI primers with Arm-PCR amplification of CDR3. TCRdb ran MiXCR on the multiplex PCR reads and lists one entry per CDR3 protein. The table records some 470,000 distinct CDR3 sequences, around a fifth of them present only once. This sample's time point: persistent/refractory GD, antithyroid drugs over 5 years with positive TRAb. With RNA extracted from PBMCs as input, the TCR library was made. The chain is built from TRBV28 and TRBJ2-7; 9 bases line up with TRBD1. The starting material was peripheral blood mononuclear cells (PBMCs), obtained when the disease was refractory, from a patient treated with antithyroid drugs. This clonotype was sampled from a female donor with Graves disease. DNA for the CDR3: TGTGCCAGCAGTTTCGGGACAGGGATTGAGCAGCAGTACTTC. It translates to CASSFGTGIEQQYF.